The present T cell receptor (beta chain) was sequenced within a study of vaccination and CD4 T cells after COVID-19. Across the whole study: Nasal swab PCR had shown SARS-CoV-2 positivity in the convalescent patients (under ten mild cases, one severe case). Controls used CEFX viral epitopes (positive), HIV-1 Nef peptides (negative), or no peptide. It was a median around 100 days after diagnosis, with a range of 35 to 161, that post-COVID samples were drawn.

V trimming: 4 bases; J trimming: 5 bases; junction bases outside the gene matches: 6. Germline V gives CDR1 LNHDA, CDR2 SQIVND (reference sequence). This CDR3 region has 16 residues. A note on this clonotype: No antigen is known for it.

Stated treatment: roughly 11-day PBMC culture with coronavirus spike peptide pools or control peptides (ViraFEST assay). Cultured CD4+ T cell DNA underwent sequencing with the Oncomine TCR Beta short-read assay. Genomic DNA was isolated from CD4+ T cells that had been cultured. TCRdb analysed the PCR reads with MiXCR anew, one entry per CDR3 protein. The sample includes 11,000 to 15,000 distinct CDR3 sequences, under 30% of them seen just once. The chain couples TRBV19 to TRBJ1-6; 9 bases agree with TRBD1. This sequence originates from a human donor with COVID-19. Sequencing input: cultured CD4+ T cells from blood. Here the CDR3 DNA reads TGTGCCAGTAGTACTCTACAGGGGGCTAATAATTCACCCCTCCACTTT. Translating it yields CASSTLQGANNSPLHF.